This entry lists 5 T cell receptor beta chains sequenced from one sample in a study of T cells in Graves' hyperthyroidism and ophthalmopathy. RNA transcripts were the template for amplifying TCR beta CDR3 regions. TCR CDR3 regions were first amplified by RT-PCR with HTBI primers. Using its own MiXCR run on the multiplex PCR reads, TCRdb lists one record per CDR3 protein. The sample holds around 420,000 distinct CDR3 sequences, around 15% seen once. Source material: blood. The receptors shown here come from a woman between 18 and 30 years old with Graves' hyperthyroidism.

The chain couples TRBV20-1 to TRBJ1-4; D ambiguous. V was trimmed by 4 bases and J by 5 bases, leaving 11 bases between them. The germline V gene has CDR1 DFQATT and CDR2 SNEGSKA (reference sequence). The CDR3 spans 13 residues. The CDR3 nucleotides read TGCAGTGCTACCAGGACGGCAAATGAAAAACTGTTTTTT. Amino acid sequence: CSATRTANEKLFF.

This clonotype has at least ten counts. This rearrangement joins TRBV24-1 to TRBJ2-1; TRBD2 matches at 7 bases. Unmatched junction bases numbered 5, after V lost 1 base and J lost 3 bases. The V gene's germline CDR1 is KGHDR and CDR2 SFDVKD. The CDR3 sequence is 16 residues long. CDR3: CATSDLGAGHYNEQFF. In DNA, the CDR3 is TGTGCCACCAGTGATTTAGGAGCGGGGCACTACAATGAGCAGTTCTTC.

The sample holds many counts of this clonotype. The V gene is TRBV5-1, the J gene TRBJ2-1, with D unresolved. Germline V gene data show CDR1 as SGHRS and CDR2 as YFSETQ. V lost 4 bases, J lost 2 bases, and 16 bases lay in between. This CDR3 has 16 residues. The CDR3 bases are TGCGCCAGCAGCCTGCCTAGTGGCGGAGCCTACAATGAGCAGTTCTTC. Protein product: CASSLPSGGAYNEQFF. Looking up the rest from reference TRBV5-1 and TRBJ2-1 gives the full variable domain: KAGVTQTPRYLIKTRGQQVTLSCSPISGHRSVSWYQQTPGQGLQFLFEYFSETQRNKGNFPGRFSGRQFSNSRSEMNVSTLELGDSALYLCASSLPSGGAYNEQFFGPGTRLTVL.

Notes on this clonotype: A read error may explain this, as a much larger clone is one base away. V is TRBV12-3 or TRBV12-4 and J is TRBJ2-1; D not resolved. The CDR3 is 14 amino acids. The CDR3 protein is CASSLIDFYNGQFF. DNA for the CDR3: TGTGCCAGCAGTTTAATCGACTTTTACAATGGGCAGTTCTTC.

This clonotype is a singleton in its sample. A read error is possible here, since a much larger clone lies one base away. The genes are TRBV6-5 and TRBJ2-7; possibly TRBD1 for D (5 bases). This CDR3 has 14 residues. Germline CDR1 is MNHEY and CDR2 is SVGAGI. The CDR3 here is CAGSWGPRGYEQYF. The DNA for the CDR3 is TGTGCCGGCAGTTGGGGCCCAAGGGGCTACGAGCAGTACTTC.